This T cell receptor (beta chain) was sequenced in a study of T-cell reconstitution after alpha-beta-depleted transplantation in children. This clonotype was picked up many times. Its antigen is as yet unknown. The CDR3 has 14 residues. The germline V gene has CDR1 GTSNPN and CDR2 SVGIG (reference sequence). The V gene lost 7 bases and the J gene lost 6 bases, with 18 bases spanning the gap. Construction of the TCRbeta library involved unique molecular identifiers. TCRdb passed the PCR reads through MiXCR, listing each CDR3 protein once. The table includes about 230,000 distinct CDR3 sequences, 11% detected once. General study points: Expanded graft clones, several hundred of them, were reportedly the source of alpha-beta T cells about two months after transplant. Surviving recipient cells, namely T cells and thymic progenitors, were the source of high day-60 TCRbeta diversity in some patients.

This rearrangement joins TRBV30 to TRBJ2-2, with a tentative D call TRBD2 (6 bases). The clonotype comes from a child under two years old with acute myeloid leukemia, due to receive a stem cell transplant. The sample was PBMCs, taken before TCRalphabeta/CD19-depleted stem cell transplant. CDR3 bases: TGTGCCTTCAAAACCGGGAGAGGCCCCGGGGAGCTGTTTTTT. It translates to CAFKTGRGPGELFF. Combining the CDR3 with reference TRBV30 and TRBJ2-2 gives the whole variable domain SQTIHQWPATLVQPVGSPLSLECTVEGTSNPNLYWYRQAAGRGLQLLFYSVGIGQISSEVPQNLSASRPQDRQFILSSKKLLLSDSGFYLCAFKTGRGPGELFFGEGSRLTVL.